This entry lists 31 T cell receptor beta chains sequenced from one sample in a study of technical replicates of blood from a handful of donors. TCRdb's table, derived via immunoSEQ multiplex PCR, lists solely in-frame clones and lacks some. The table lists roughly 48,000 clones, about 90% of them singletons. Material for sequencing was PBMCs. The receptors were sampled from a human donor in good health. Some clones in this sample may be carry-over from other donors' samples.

The DNA of the CDR3 is TGTGCCAGCAGTTTCCGACAGGGACCTAATGAAAAACTGTTTTTT. Encoded protein: CASSFRQGPNEKLFF. The chain recombines TRBV7-8 with TRBJ1-4; 7 bases fit TRBD1. Germline V CDR1 and CDR2: SGHVS, FQNEAQ. This CDR3 has 15 amino acids. The trim removed 6 bases at V and 3 bases at J, leaving 7 bases unmatched.

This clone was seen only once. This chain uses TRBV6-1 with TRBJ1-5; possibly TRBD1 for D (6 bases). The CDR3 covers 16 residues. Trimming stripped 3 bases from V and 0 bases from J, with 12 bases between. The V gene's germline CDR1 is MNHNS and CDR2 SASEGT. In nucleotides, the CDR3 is TGTGCCAGCAGTGATCTAGGGACATATAGCAATCAGCCCCAGCATTTT. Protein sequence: CASSDLGTYSNQPQHF.

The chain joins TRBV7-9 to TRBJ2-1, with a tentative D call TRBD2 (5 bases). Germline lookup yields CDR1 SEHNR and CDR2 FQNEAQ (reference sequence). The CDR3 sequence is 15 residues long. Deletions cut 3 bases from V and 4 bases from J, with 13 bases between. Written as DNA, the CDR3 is TGTGCCAGCAGCTTTGAGCTAGCTCTATACAATGAGCAGTTCTTC. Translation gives CASSFELALYNEQFF.

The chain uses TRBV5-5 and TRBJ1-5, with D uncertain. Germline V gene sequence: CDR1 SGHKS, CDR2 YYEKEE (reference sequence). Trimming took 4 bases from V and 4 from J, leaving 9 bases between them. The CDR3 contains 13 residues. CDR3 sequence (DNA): TGTGCCAGCAGCGGCGGCATTAATCAGCCCCAGCATTTT. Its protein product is CASSGGINQPQHF.

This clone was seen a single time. CDR3 bases: TGTGCCAGCAGTGGGCAGGACACCCGGAAAGCTTTCTTT. The encoded protein is CASSGQDTRKAFF. The chain combines TRBV6-1 with TRBJ1-1; the D gene is possibly TRBD1 (5 bases). CDR3 size: 13 residues. Germline CDR1 is MNHNS and CDR2 is SASEGT. Trimming took off 4 bases at V and 9 bases at J, with 15 bases between the two ends.

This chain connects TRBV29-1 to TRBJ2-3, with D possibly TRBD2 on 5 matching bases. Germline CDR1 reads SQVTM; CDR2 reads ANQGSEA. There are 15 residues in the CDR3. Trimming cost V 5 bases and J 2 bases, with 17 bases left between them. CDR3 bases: TGCAGCGTTCGGGATAGCGTAACCCCCACAGATACGCAGTATTTT. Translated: CSVRDSVTPTDTQYF.

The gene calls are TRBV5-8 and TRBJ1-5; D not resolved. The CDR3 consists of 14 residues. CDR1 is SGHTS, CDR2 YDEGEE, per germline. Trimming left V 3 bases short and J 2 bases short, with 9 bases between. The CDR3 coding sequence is TGTGCCAGCAGCTACCTTTTAGGCAATCAGCCCCAGCATTTT. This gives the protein CASSYLLGNQPQHF. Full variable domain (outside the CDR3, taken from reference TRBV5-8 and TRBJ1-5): EAGVTQSPTHLIKTRGQQATLRCSPISGHTSVYWYQQALGLGLQFLLWYDEGEERNRGNFPPRFSGRQFPNYSSELNVNALELEDSALYLCASSYLLGNQPQHFGDGTRLSIL.

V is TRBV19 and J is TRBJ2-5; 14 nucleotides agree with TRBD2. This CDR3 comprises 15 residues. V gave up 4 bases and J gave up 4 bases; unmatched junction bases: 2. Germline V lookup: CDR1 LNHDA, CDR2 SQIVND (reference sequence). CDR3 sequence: CASSTGLAGVETQYF. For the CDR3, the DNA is TGTGCCAGTAGTACGGGACTAGCGGGAGTAGAGACCCAGTACTTC.

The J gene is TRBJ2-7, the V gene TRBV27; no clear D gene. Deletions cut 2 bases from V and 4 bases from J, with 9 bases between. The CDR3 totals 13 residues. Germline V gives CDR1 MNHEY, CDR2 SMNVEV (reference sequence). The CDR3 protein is CASSLKPWYEQYF. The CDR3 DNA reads TGTGCCAGCAGTTTAAAGCCTTGGTACGAGCAGTACTTC.

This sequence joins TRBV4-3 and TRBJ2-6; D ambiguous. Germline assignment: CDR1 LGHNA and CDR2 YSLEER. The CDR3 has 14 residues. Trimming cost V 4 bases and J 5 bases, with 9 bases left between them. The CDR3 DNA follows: TGCGCCAGCAGCCTCCGAGAAAGGGCCAACGTCCTGACTTTC. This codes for CASSLRERANVLTF.

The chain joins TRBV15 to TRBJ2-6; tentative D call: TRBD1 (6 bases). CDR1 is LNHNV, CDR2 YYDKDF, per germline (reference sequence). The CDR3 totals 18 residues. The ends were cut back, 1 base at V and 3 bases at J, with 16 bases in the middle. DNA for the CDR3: TGTGCCACCAGCAGAGTAGTTCAGGGGATTGGTGGGGCCAACGTCCTGACTTTC. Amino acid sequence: CATSRVVQGIGGANVLTF.

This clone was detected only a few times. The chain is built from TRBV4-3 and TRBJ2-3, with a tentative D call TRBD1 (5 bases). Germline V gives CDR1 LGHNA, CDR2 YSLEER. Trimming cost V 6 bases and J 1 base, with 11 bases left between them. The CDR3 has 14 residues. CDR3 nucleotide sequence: TGCGCCAGCAGTCGACAGTATGGCACAGATACGCAGTATTTT. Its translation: CASSRQYGTDTQYF.

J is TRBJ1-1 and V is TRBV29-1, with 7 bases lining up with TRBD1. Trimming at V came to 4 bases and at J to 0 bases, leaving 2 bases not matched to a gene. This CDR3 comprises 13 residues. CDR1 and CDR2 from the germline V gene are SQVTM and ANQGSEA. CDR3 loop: CSVVGQLNTEAFF. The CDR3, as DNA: TGCAGCGTTGTGGGACAGTTGAACACTGAAGCTTTCTTT.

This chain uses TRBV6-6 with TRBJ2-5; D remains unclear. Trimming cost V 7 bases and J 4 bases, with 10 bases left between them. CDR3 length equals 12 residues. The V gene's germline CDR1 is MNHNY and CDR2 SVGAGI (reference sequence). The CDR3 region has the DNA TGTGCCAGCACCTTAAATCGAGAGACCCAGTACTTC. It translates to CASTLNRETQYF.

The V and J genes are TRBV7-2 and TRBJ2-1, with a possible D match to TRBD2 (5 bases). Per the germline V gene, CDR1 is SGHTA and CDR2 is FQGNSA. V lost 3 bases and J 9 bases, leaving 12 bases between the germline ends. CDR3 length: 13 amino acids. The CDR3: CASSFPLGGEQFF. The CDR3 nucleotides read TGTGCCAGCAGCTTTCCGCTCGGAGGTGAGCAGTTCTTC. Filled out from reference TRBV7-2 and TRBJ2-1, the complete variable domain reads GAGVSQSPSNKVTEKGKDVELRCDPISGHTALYWYRQSLGQGLEFLIYFQGNSAPDKSGLPSDRFSAERTGGSVSTLTIQRTQQEDSAVYLCASSFPLGGEQFFGPGTRLTVL.

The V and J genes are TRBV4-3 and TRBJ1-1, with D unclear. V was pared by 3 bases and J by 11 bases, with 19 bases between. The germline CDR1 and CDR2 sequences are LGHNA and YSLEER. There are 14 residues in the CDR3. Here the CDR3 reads CASSQIGRPGSAFF. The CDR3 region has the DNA TGCGCCAGCAGCCAGATCGGGAGGCCTGGAAGCGCTTTCTTT.

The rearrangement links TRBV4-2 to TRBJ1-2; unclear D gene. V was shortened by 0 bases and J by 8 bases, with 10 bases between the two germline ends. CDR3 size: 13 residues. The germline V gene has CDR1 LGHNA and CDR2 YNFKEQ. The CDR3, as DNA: TGTGCCAGCAGCCAAGATCTAACGAGGGGCTACACCTTC. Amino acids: CASSQDLTRGYTF.

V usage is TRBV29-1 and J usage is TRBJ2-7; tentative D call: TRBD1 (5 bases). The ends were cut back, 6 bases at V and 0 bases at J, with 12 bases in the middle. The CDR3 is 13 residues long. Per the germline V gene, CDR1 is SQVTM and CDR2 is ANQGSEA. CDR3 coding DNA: TGCAGCGTGACCAGGGAAAACTCCTACGAGCAGTACTTC. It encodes CSVTRENSYEQYF.

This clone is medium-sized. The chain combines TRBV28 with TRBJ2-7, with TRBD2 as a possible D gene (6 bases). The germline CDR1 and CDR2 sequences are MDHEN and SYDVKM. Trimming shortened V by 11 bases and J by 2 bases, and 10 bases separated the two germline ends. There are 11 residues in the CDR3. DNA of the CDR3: TGTGCCTGGGGGAGGACCTACGAGCAGTACTTC. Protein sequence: CAWGRTYEQYF.

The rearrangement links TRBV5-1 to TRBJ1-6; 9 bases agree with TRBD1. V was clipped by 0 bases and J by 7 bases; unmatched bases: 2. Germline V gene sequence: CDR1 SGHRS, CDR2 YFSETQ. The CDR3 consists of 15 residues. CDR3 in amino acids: CASSLGDRENSPLHF. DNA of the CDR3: TGCGCCAGCAGCTTGGGGGACAGGGAAAATTCACCCCTCCACTTT.

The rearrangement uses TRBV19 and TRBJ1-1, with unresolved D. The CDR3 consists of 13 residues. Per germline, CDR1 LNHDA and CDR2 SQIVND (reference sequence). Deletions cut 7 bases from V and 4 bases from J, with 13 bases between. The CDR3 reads CASTSRGGTEAFF. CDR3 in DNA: TGTGCCAGTACCTCCCGGGGTGGCACTGAAGCTTTCTTT.

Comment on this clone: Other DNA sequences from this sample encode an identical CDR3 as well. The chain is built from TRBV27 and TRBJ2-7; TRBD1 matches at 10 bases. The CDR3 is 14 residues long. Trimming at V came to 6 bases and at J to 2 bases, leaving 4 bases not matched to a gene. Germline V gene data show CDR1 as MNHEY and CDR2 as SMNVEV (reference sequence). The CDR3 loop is CASSSGQGAYEQYF. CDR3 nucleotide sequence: TGTGCCAGCAGCTCCGGACAGGGGGCCTACGAGCAGTACTTC.

Here the CDR3 DNA reads TGTGCCAGCAGCGATTCCGGGACTAGTCGGGTCCTTGGGGAGTTCTTC. Its protein is CASSDSGTSRVLGEFF. The chain is built from TRBV2 and TRBJ2-1, with TRBD2 matching 8 bases. CDR1 and CDR2 from the germline V gene are SNHLY and FYNNEI. Losses at the gene ends were 6 bases for V and 14 bases for J; bases not matched to a gene: 21. The CDR3 spans 16 residues.

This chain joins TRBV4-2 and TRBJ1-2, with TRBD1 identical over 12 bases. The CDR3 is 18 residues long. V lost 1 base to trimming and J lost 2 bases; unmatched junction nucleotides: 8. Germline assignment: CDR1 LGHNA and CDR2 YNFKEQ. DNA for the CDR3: TGTGCCAGCAGCCAAGCTTTCCCGGGACAGGGGGCCAACTATGGCTACACCTTC. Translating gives CASSQAFPGQGANYGYTF.

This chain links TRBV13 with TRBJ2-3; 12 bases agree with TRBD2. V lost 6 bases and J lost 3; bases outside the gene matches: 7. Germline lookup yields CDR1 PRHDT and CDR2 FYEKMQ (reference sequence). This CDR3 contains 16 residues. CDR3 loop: CASRLLAGGLTDTQYF. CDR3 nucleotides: TGTGCCAGCAGACTACTAGCGGGGGGATTAACAGATACGCAGTATTTT. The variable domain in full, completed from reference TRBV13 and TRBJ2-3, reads AAGVIQSPRHLIKEKRETATLKCYPIPRHDTVYWYQQGPGQDPQFLISFYEKMQSDKGSIPDRFSAQQFSDYHSELNMSSLELGDSALYFCASRLLAGGLTDTQYFGPGTRLTVL.

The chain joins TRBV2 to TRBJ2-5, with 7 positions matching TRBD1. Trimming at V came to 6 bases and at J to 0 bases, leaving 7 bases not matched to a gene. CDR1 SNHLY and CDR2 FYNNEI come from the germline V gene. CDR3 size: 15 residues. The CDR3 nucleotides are TGTGCCAGCAGGCCTGGGACAGCGTACCAAGAGACCCAGTACTTC. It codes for CASRPGTAYQETQYF.

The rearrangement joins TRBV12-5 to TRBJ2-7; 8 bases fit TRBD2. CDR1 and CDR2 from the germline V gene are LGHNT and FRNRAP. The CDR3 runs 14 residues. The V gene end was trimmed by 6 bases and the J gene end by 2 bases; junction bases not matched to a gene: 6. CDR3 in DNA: TGTGCTAGTGGCCTACAACTAGCGGCCTACGAGCAGTACTTC. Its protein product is CASGLQLAAYEQYF.

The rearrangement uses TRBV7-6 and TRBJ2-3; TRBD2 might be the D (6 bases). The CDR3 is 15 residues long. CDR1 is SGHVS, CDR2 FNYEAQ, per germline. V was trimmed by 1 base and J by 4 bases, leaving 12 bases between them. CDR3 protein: CASSLGVGGADTQYF. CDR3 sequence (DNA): TGTGCCAGCAGCTTAGGGGTGGGGGGAGCAGATACGCAGTATTTT.

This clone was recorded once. The CDR3 is CAWSAGLAANEQFF. The CDR3 nucleotides read TGTGCCTGGAGTGCGGGACTAGCGGCCAATGAGCAGTTCTTC. The chain couples TRBV30 to TRBJ2-1; TRBD2 matches 11 bases. Losses at the gene ends were 1 base for V and 6 bases for J; bases not matched to a gene: 2. This CDR3 contains 14 residues. The germline CDR1 and CDR2 sequences are GTSNPN and SVGIG (reference sequence).

CDR3 sequence: CASSPPQGSYEQYF. CDR3 sequence (DNA): TGTGCCAGCAGTCCCCCCCAGGGCTCCTACGAGCAGTACTTC. V usage is TRBV7-2 and J usage is TRBJ2-7, with D possibly matching TRBD1 (5 bases). The CDR3 has 14 amino acids. Trimming removed 6 bases at V and 0 bases at J, with 12 bases between. The germline V gene encodes CDR1 SGHTA and CDR2 FQGNSA.

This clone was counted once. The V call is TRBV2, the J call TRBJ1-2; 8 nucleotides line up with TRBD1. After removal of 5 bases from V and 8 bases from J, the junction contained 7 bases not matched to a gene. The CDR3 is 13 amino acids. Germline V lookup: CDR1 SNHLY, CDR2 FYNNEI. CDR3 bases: TGTGCCAGCAGTTTGGACAGGGTCAAAGGCTACACCTTC. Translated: CASSLDRVKGYTF.